A single sample gave rise to the 12 T cell receptor beta chains below, sequenced in a study of blood T cell repertoires in COVID-19. The table came from immunoSEQ multiplex PCR; TCRdb's copy has only in-frame clones and leaves some out. In the table there are under 450,000 clones, more than 65% of which are singletons. The sample consisted of peripheral blood. The receptors derive from a human donor with acute or convalescent COVID-19. The donor label of this sample is uncertain.

This clone was observed once. V is TRBV18 and J is TRBJ2-7, with 8 bases matching TRBD2. With V trimmed by 4 bases and J by 4 bases, 9 bases remained unmatched. The CDR3 spans 15 residues. Germline V CDR1 and CDR2: KGHSH, LQKENI. CDR3 region: CASSQTTSGAYEQYF. CDR3 nucleotides: TGTGCCAGCTCACAGACCACTAGCGGAGCTTACGAGCAGTACTTC.

This chain links TRBV10-3 with TRBJ2-7; D is perhaps TRBD2 (5 bases). CDR1 is ENHRY and CDR2 is SYGVKD in the germline V gene. This CDR3 region has 14 residues. The germline V and J ends were trimmed by 10 bases and 1 base, with 17 bases remaining between them. The CDR3 DNA is TGTGCCAGCCGGGGAAATCAAAAATCCTACGAGCAGTACTTC. Translated, it gives CASRGNQKSYEQYF.

The V call is TRBV9, the J call TRBJ1-1; D is unclear. The CDR3 is made up of 15 amino acids. The V end lost 6 bases, the J end lost 3 bases, and 18 bases lay between the germline ends. The germline V gene encodes CDR1 SGDLS and CDR2 YYNGEE. The CDR3 is CASTPSPHLDTEAFF. The CDR3, as DNA: TGTGCCAGCACCCCTTCCCCACACCTGGACACTGAAGCTTTCTTT.

A single count supports this clone. The rearrangement links TRBV7-8 to TRBJ1-5; 7 positions match TRBD1. With 3 bases clipped from V and 4 bases from J, the junction kept 3 bases outside the gene matches. The germline CDR1 and CDR2 sequences are SGHVS and FQNEAQ. The CDR3 runs 14 residues. The CDR3 region is CASSFATGNQPQHF. The CDR3 nucleotides read TGTGCCAGCAGCTTCGCGACAGGGAATCAGCCCCAGCATTTT.

With respect to this clone: One junction end disagrees with the germline gene, perhaps due to a read error. This chain connects TRBV7-9 to TRBJ2-5, with unresolved D. The CDR3 covers 12 residues. Per the germline V gene, CDR1 is SEHNR and CDR2 is FQNEAQ (reference sequence). CDR3 residues: CASSPTPINSNF. The CDR3 DNA is TGTGCCAGCAGCCCTACCCCGATCAACTCAAACTTC.

The chain has TRBV9 and TRBJ2-3; 8 nucleotides line up with TRBD2. CDR3 length: 17 residues. CDR1 is SGDLS, CDR2 YYNGEE, per germline. J lost 6 bases, V lost 0 bases, and 12 bases had no gene match. CDR3 protein: CASSVVASGRTADTQYF. In nucleotides, the CDR3 is TGTGCCAGCAGCGTAGTGGCTAGCGGGCGAACTGCCGATACGCAGTATTTT. Full variable domain (rest looked up from reference TRBV9 and TRBJ2-3): DSGVTQTPKHLITATGQRVTLRCSPRSGDLSVYWYQQSLDQGLQFLIQYYNGEERAKGNILERFSAQQFPDLHSELNLSSLELGDSALYFCASSVVASGRTADTQYFGPGTRLTVL.

This chain connects TRBV11-2 to TRBJ1-6; possibly TRBD1 for D (5 bases). Per the germline V gene, CDR1 is SGHAT and CDR2 is FQNNGV. CDR3 length: 13 amino acids. V was cut by 3 bases and J by 10 bases, with 10 bases left in between. The CDR3 DNA follows: TGTGCCAGCAGCTTCCAGGGCCAATCACCCCTCCACTTT. This encodes CASSFQGQSPLHF.

The chain is built from TRBV30 and TRBJ1-1; D is undetermined. The V gene's germline CDR1 is GTSNPN and CDR2 SVGIG (reference sequence). Trimming cost V 5 bases and J 1 base, with 11 bases left between them. This CDR3 has 13 residues. CDR3 region: CAWQPLRNTEAFF. In nucleotides, the CDR3 is TGTGCCTGGCAACCTCTCAGGAACACTGAAGCTTTCTTT. The entire variable domain, with the rest obtained from reference TRBV30 and TRBJ1-1, is as follows: SQTIHQWPATLVQPVGSPLSLECTVEGTSNPNLYWYRQAAGRGLQLLFYSVGIGQISSEVPQNLSASRPQDRQFILSSKKLLLSDSGFYLCAWQPLRNTEAFFGQGTRLTVV.

This clone was recorded a few times. This CDR3 reads CASSSSYTEAFF. As DNA, the CDR3 is TGTGCCAGCAGCTCTAGCTACACTGAAGCTTTCTTT. This chain connects TRBV7-9 to TRBJ1-1; no clear D. Trimming removed 4 bases at V and 3 bases at J, with 6 bases between. Germline V gives CDR1 SEHNR, CDR2 FQNEAQ (reference sequence). The CDR3 extends over 12 amino acids.

The rearrangement uses TRBV27 and TRBJ1-5, with D perhaps TRBD1 (6 bases). The CDR3 loop spans 13 amino acids. Germline V gene data show CDR1 as MNHEY and CDR2 as SMNVEV (reference sequence). The V gene lost 5 bases and the J gene lost 7 bases, with 12 bases spanning the gap. DNA for the CDR3: TGTGCCAGCAGTACAGGGATTCGGCAGCCCCAGCATTTT. Translating gives CASSTGIRQPQHF.

Only one count was recorded for this clone. The V gene is TRBV28, the J gene TRBJ2-7, with 11 bases that match TRBD1. The CDR3 extends over 14 amino acids. In germline, CDR1 is MDHEN, CDR2 SYDVKM. Trimming cost V 6 bases and J 3 bases; bases outside gene matches: 4. The CDR3 DNA sequence: TGTGCCAGCAGCACCGGGACAGGGGGCTACGAGCAGTACTTC. It yields the protein CASSTGTGGYEQYF.

For the CDR3, the DNA is TGTGCCAGCAGCGACCGGGACAGGGGGCCTAGGCCCCAGCATTTT. It encodes CASSDRDRGPRPQHF. J is TRBJ1-5 and V is TRBV7-2; 12 bases align to TRBD1. The CDR3 has 15 amino acids. The J segment lost 9 bases and the V segment lost 5 bases, leaving 8 bases of the junction unmatched. CDR1 is SGHTA and CDR2 is FQGNSA in the germline V gene.